Below, 7 T cell receptor delta chains from the same sample are listed, as sequenced in a study of gamma delta lymphoproliferative disorders and STAT genes. Sequencing used genomic DNA taken from PBMCs of patients and controls. TCRdb redid clone calling on the multiplex PCR reads using CATT. The sample shows 200 to 250 delta-chain clones, 5% to 8% of them seen only once. Sequencing used blood. The receptor set was obtained from a human donor with gamma-delta T-cell large granular lymphocyte leukemia.

This clone was counted a few times. A read error is the likely source, as a far larger clone sits one nucleotide away. The identical CDR3 is also encoded by other nucleotide sequences in the sample. The V call is TRDV1, the J call TRDJ1; 8 bases fit TRDD3. V trimming: 2 bases; J trimming: 3 bases; junction bases outside the gene matches: 23. CDR1 is TSWWSYY and CDR2 is QGS in the germline V gene. The CDR3 has 21 residues. The CDR3: CALGETPSWWGIDGWADKLIF. CDR3 in DNA: TGTGCTCTTGGGGAAACTCCTAGTTGGTGGGGGATTGATGGCTGGGCCGATAAACTCATCTTT.

The CDR3 spells CACDPLGAGGFEGTDKLIF. For the CDR3, the DNA is TGTGCCTGTGACCCCCTGGGGGCTGGGGGATTTGAGGGCACCGATAAACTCATCTTT. The V call is TRDV2, the J call TRDJ1; TRDD3 aligns across 9 bases. Germline CDR1 reads GEAIGNYY; CDR2 reads EKD. CDR3 length: 19 residues. With 3 bases clipped from V and 1 base from J, the junction kept 17 bases outside the gene matches.

To note about this clone: This likely came from a read error, as a far larger clone is one base away. The rearrangement links TRDV1 to TRDJ1; D possibly matches TRDD2 or TRDD3 (6 bases each). CDR1 and CDR2 (germline): TSWWSYY, QGS. The CDR3 runs to 22 residues. The CDR3 spells CALGELAPTVNHWETYTDKFIF. In DNA form, the CDR3 reads TGTGCTCTTGGGGAACTGGCTCCTACAGTGAATCACTGGGAAACTTACACCGATAAATTCATCTTT.

This clone was counted a few times. A far larger clone is one nucleotide away, so this likely arose from a read error. This chain links TRDV1 with TRDJ1; 8 nucleotides agree with TRDD3. Germline V gene data show CDR1 as TSWWSYY and CDR2 as QGS. This CDR3 region has 21 residues. The CDR3 DNA reads TGTGCTCTTAGGGAAACTCCTAGTTGGTGGGGGATTGACGGCTGGGCCGATAAACTCATCTTT. This sequence encodes CALRETPSWWGIDGWADKLIF.

By sample share, this clone is large. Distinct nucleotide sequences in the sample also encode this CDR3. The rearrangement joins TRDV1 to TRDJ1; 8 bases line up with TRDD3. Trimming cost V 1 base and J 1 base; bases outside gene matches: 11. The CDR3 runs 18 residues. CDR1 is TSWWSYY, CDR2 QGS, per germline. CDR3 DNA sequence: TGTGCTCTTGGGGAACCCATGGGGGATGTATTAACCACCGATAAACTCATCTTT. It yields the protein CALGEPMGDVLTTDKLIF.

The V gene lacks a call, and TRDJ1 is the J gene; the DNA was not compared with TRDD3, the D call given in the table. The CDR3 contains 19 residues. Here the CDR3 reads CACDKIPLGDRKPTDKLIF. The CDR3 nucleotides are TGTGCCTGTGACAAAATTCCCTTGGGGGATCGAAAACCCACCGATAAACTCATCTTT.

This clone is medium-sized. The likely explanation is a read error, given a far larger clone one base away. Other DNA sequences of this sample code for an identical CDR3. In DNA form, the CDR3 reads TGTGCTCTTGGGGAAGCCCCGCTGGGGGATACGCATTCCGATAAACTCATCTTT. Translation gives CALGEAPLGDTHSDKLIF. The chain combines TRDV1 with TRDJ1, with 12 nucleotides matching TRDD3. Germline CDR1 is TSWWSYY and CDR2 is QGS. The CDR3 consists of 18 residues. J was trimmed by 3 bases and V by 2 bases; bases with no gene match: 10.